The clone carrying this T cell receptor beta chain is judged medium-sized (0.01 to 0.1%). Amplification of TCR beta CDR3 regions was performed using RNA transcripts as template. HTBI primers were employed in a first-round RT-PCR of the TCR CDR3. TCRdb ran MiXCR on the multiplex PCR reads and lists one entry per CDR3 protein. The sample yields around 25,000 distinct CDR3 sequences, 45% to 50% seen once. The data were taken from a study of T cells in Graves' hyperthyroidism and ophthalmopathy. CDR3 size: 16 residues. CDR1 and CDR2 from the germline V gene are WSHSY and SAAADI. Trimming left V 4 bases short and J 8 bases short, with 20 bases between. The PBMCs were sourced from fresh peripheral blood (about 9.6 ml).

The chain joins TRBV10-2 to TRBJ1-4, with D perhaps TRBD1 (6 bases). This TCR was recovered from a woman aged 40-49 years with Graves' hyperthyroidism that later progressed to Graves' ophthalmopathy. The sample taken for sequencing was blood. CDR3 region: CASSALGGGSTEKLFF. In DNA form, the CDR3 reads TGCGCCAGCAGTGCCCTAGGGGGAGGGTCAACGGAAAAACTGTTTTTT.